Sequencing of this T cell receptor beta chain was carried out in a study of identical twins. This clonotype has a handful of counts. The target antigen is unknown. V was clipped by 4 bases and J by 2 bases; unmatched bases: 12. Germline CDR1 is LGHDT and CDR2 is YNNKEL (reference sequence). The CDR3 totals 17 residues. TCRdb recomputed calls from the 5' RACE reads with MiXCR, one row per CDR3 protein. The repertoire consists of about 900,000 distinct CDR3 sequences, with about 12% occurring once and the leading ten covering around 1.5%. Study conclusions and caveats: Insertions were fewer in abundant cord blood beta clonotypes, whereas memory repertoires showed none of this pattern.

These data were also reused for a study on yellow fever vaccine responses in identical twins.

Sequenced material: PBMCs. The source is a woman aged 18 to 35 in good health. V gene TRBV3-1 combines with J gene TRBJ2-7; 9 bases map to TRBD1. The chain's CDR3 is CASSLGTGRGFAYEQYF. CDR3 bases: TGTGCCAGCAGCCTTGGGACAGGGAGAGGGTTTGCCTACGAGCAGTACTTC.